Below are 7 T cell receptor beta chains sequenced from a single sample in a study of blood T cells in healthy people across ages. Through a sample-barcoded 5' primer and a J-beta primer mix, a second PCR was run for roughly 6 to 12 cycles. Via MiXCR, TCRdb re-called the 5' RACE reads, giving one row per CDR3 protein. The sample holds around 1,500,000 distinct CDR3 sequences, about 40% seen once. Sample: blood. The receptors shown here come from a woman aged 18 to 35 in good health.

Notes on this clonotype: A junction end diverges from the germline sequence, so it may reflect a read error. The chain couples TRBV12-3 or TRBV12-4 to TRBJ1-5; 7 bases align to TRBD1. CDR3 size: 14 residues. The CDR3 loop is CASSFRQGKQPQHF. For the CDR3, the DNA is TGTGCCAGCAGTTTTCGACAGGGCAAGCAGCCCCAGCATTTT.

The rearrangement joins TRBV20-1 to TRBJ2-5; TRBD2 matches at 8 bases. Germline V gives CDR1 DFQATT, CDR2 SNEGSKA (reference sequence). The CDR3 is 19 amino acids. Germline trimming cut 5 bases from V and 3 bases from J; bases unmatched to any gene: 23. In nucleotides, the CDR3 is TGCAGTGCTCCTCAGCGGAACCCACAGAAAAGCGGGGGCAAAGAGACCCAGTACTTC. Encoded protein: CSAPQRNPQKSGGKETQYF.

This clonotype has a count of ten or more. The chain recombines TRBV20-1 with TRBJ2-7, with D possibly being TRBD2 (5 bases). With 3 bases removed from V and 3 bases from J, the gap between germline ends came to 15 bases. Germline CDR1 DFQATT, CDR2 SNEGSKA (reference sequence). CDR3 length: 14 amino acids. The CDR3 bases are TGCAGTGCTAGTGAATCTACCCGGGACTACGAGCAGTACTTC. It translates to CSASESTRDYEQYF.

The chain has TRBV4-1 and TRBJ2-7, with D possibly TRBD1 on 6 matching bases. The V and J ends lost 1 base and 10 bases respectively, with 11 bases between them. Germline values: CDR1 MGHRA, CDR2 YSYEKL. The CDR3 sequence is 12 residues long. CDR3 loop: CASSQGGTPQYF. CDR3 in DNA: TGCGCCAGCAGCCAAGGAGGGACACCTCAGTACTTC.

The chain links TRBV7-6 to TRBJ2-7; 7 positions match TRBD2. The J call may be mistaken, given a closer DNA end match to TRBJ2-5. The CDR3 loop spans 14 amino acids. Germline V gene data show CDR1 as SGHVS and CDR2 as FNYEAQ. The DNA of the CDR3 is TGTGCCAGCAGCTCGGGCGCTAGCGGAGAGACCCAGTACTTC. It yields the protein CASSSGASGETQYF.

The chain links TRBV7-8 to TRBJ2-5; D might be TRBD1 (5 bases). The J call may not be correct, given that the DNA end is closer to TRBJ2-7. Germline loops: CDR1 SGHVS, CDR2 FQNEAQ. This CDR3 is built from 15 residues. CDR3 coding DNA: TGTGCCAGCAGCTTATTCACGACAGAGTTATACGAGCAGTACTTC. Translating it yields CASSLFTTELYEQYF.

The chain joins TRBV12-3 or TRBV12-4 to TRBJ2-3, with D possibly matching TRBD2 (6 bases). Between the trimmed V and J ends, which lost 8 bases and 0 bases, there was a span of 15 bases. CDR3 length: 15 amino acids. The CDR3 region has the DNA TGTGCCAGCCCCGCCGCGGGGCCAAGCACAGATACGCAGTATTTT. This sequence encodes CASPAAGPSTDTQYF.